This T cell receptor (beta chain) was documented in a study of control samples from healthy donors and cancer patients. In its sample, this clone was seen once. The V and J ends lost 4 bases and 7 bases respectively, with 13 bases between them. Germline V lookup: CDR1 MNHEY, CDR2 SVGEGT. The CDR3 has 13 residues. Clones were read by immunoSEQ multiplex PCR, and TCRdb kept only the in-frame ones, dropping some. Counted here are about 130,000 clones, 85% to 95% occurring once; the ten biggest clones make up approximately 4%. The V and J genes are TRBV6-2 or TRBV6-3 and TRBJ1-2, with D possibly TRBD1 on 6 matching bases. Sample: blood. This receptor was identified in a man aged 25-40 years in good health. Written as DNA, the CDR3 is TGTGCCAGCAGTTTCTTACAGGGTGGTGGCTACACCTTC. This gives the protein CASSFLQGGGYTF.